Listed below are T cell receptor beta chains from one sample, sequenced in a study of T cells after yellow fever vaccination. TCRdb passed the 5' RACE reads through MiXCR, listing each CDR3 protein once. Of 450,000 to 550,000 distinct CDR3 sequences in the sample, 21% are singletons; the top ten hold 16%. The specimen was PBMCs, collected roughly 20 days after the first yellow fever vaccination. These receptors all come from a man between 18 and 35 years old who received the YFV17D yellow fever vaccine. Each CDR3 is given with its conserved first and last residue. The order of the fields is V gene, D gene, CDR3 protein. D genes are given only for firm matches.

TRBV4-3 - CASSQVAGAYNEQFF
TRBV20-1 TRBD2 CSASGTKIEETQYF
TRBV4-1 - CASSPPRGARTEAFF
TRBV12-3/TRBV12-4 - CASSPLGSANEQYF
TRBV5-5 TRBD1 CASSPDRSPYYNEQFF
TRBV20-1 - CSASGVEAFF
TRBV4-1 - CASSQDISGGRTEAFF
TRBV4-3 - CASSQGVGGHETQYF
TRBV7-9 - CASSPHTDYSGANVLTF
TRBV7-9 TRBD2 CASSPGRVPETQYF
TRBV27 - CASSLRGSDTEAFF
TRBV5-1 - CASSLGEGSSYNEQFF
TRBV7-2 - CASSLSTGLNTEAFF
TRBV6-1 - CASSAGLRNEQFF
TRBV14 - CASSQVFQVRPQYF
TRBV7-2 - CASSARLLNTEAFF
TRBV5-1 - CASGDISSTDTQYF
TRBV25-1 TRBD1 CASSEAGQPSSPLHF
TRBV4-3 TRBD2 CASSQLAGGTGGELFF
TRBV12-3/TRBV12-4 TRBD2 CASFERGENEQFF
TRBV7-3 TRBD2 CASSLLGGAIGELFF
TRBV5-1 TRBD1 CASSLPGQGFGSEQFF
TRBV20-1 - CSAPSGGGLDEKLFF
TRBV11-2 - CASSLDLVETQYF
TRBV4-1 - CASSQDNQSGWQPQHF
TRBV4-1 - CASSRGVSSTDTQYF
TRBV5-1 TRBD1 CASGPWDRGRLEQFF
TRBV20-1 TRBD2 CSARPRRGGTDTQYF
TRBV6-1 TRBD1 CAGSRGRAETQYF
TRBV4-1 TRBD1 CASSLTGVGYGYTF
TRBV25-1 - CASSPAGFSYNEQFF
TRBV7-9 - CASSPHLRQSTDTQYF
TRBV7-3 - CASSLTGTRGYTF
TRBV6-2/TRBV6-3 - CASSPRSPKETQYF
TRBV20-1 - CSASWETQYF
TRBV7-2 TRBD1 CASSLIHRQGSSPLHF
TRBV12-3/TRBV12-4 - CASSSDQPLTEQFF
TRBV20-1 - CSARDQSAAYSNQPQHF
TRBV4-3 TRBD1 CASSRGTVSPTEAFF
TRBV3-1 - CASSRWTGNTEAFF
TRBV4-1 TRBD1 CASSQEQGIVNQPQHF
TRBV20-1 TRBD2 CSARETSGVDTQYF
TRBV7-2 TRBD2 CASSWAGTSGYNEQFF
TRBV10-3 TRBD1 CAISEPIGTGMDEQYF
TRBV5-4 - CASSRDPRGNQPQHF
TRBV21-1 - CASKEGYEQYF
TRBV19 - CASSKAGSRREKLFF
TRBV2 TRBD2 CASGRSTSAQETQYF
TRBV30 TRBD1 CAWGSGQGVGELFF
TRBV7-9 TRBD1 CASSLAGTETYEQYF
TRBV20-1 - CSARDGRGRDGYTF
TRBV5-1 TRBD2 CASRRLAGDNEQFF